This record looks at one T cell receptor (beta chain) sequence and its context. Clones were sequenced by immunoSEQ multiplex PCR, and TCRdb holds only the in-frame ones, with some missing. Of under 80,000 clones listed, approximately 89% were seen once; the top ten hold 2% to 2.5%. The sample belongs to a study of OX40 agonist ivuxolimab in advanced cancers. This CDR3 is 14 amino acids long. V lost 2 bases to trimming and J lost 3 bases, with 11 bases between them. CDR1 is SGDLS, CDR2 YYNGEE, per germline. The receptor comes from an adult with an advanced solid tumor such as melanoma, head and neck, liver or kidney cancer. The chain links TRBV9 to TRBJ1-2; D uncertain. The sample was CD4+ or CD8+ T cells sorted from blood, taken in a trial of the OX40 agonist ivuxolimab. The CDR3 coding sequence is TGTGCCAGCAGCGTGTCAGTTCGGGACTATGGCTACACCTTC. It is translated as CASSVSVRDYGYTF.